This T cell receptor beta chain was recovered during a study of blood T cell repertoires in COVID-19. Study in general: Sites across the United States, Italy and Spain contributed samples from acute and convalescent COVID-19. Sample material is recorded as cDNA or gDNA derived from T cells, B-cell-depleted T cells, or PBMCs.

The CDR3 length is 13 residues. V was cut by 4 bases and J by 1 base, with 7 bases left in between. Germline V gene lookup returns CDR1 MDHEN and CDR2 SYDVKM. TCRdb's table, derived via immunoSEQ multiplex PCR, lists solely in-frame clones and lacks some. The sample lists 150,000 to 200,000 clones, just over 85% seen once, with around 8.2% in the top ten. This clone came up once. V gene TRBV28 combines with J gene TRBJ1-1, with D uncertain. Sequencing was done on a sample of peripheral blood. The receptor's source is a man aged 60-69 years with acute or convalescent COVID-19. Written as DNA, the CDR3 is TGTGCCAGCAGTTCCCCCTCGAACACTGAAGCTTTCTTT. Protein product: CASSSPSNTEAFF. Looking up the rest from reference TRBV28 and TRBJ1-1 gives the full variable domain: DVKVTQSSRYLVKRTGEKVFLECVQDMDHENMFWYRQDPGLGLRLIYFSYDVKMKEKGDIPEGYSVSREKKERFSLILESASTNQTSMYLCASSSPSNTEAFFGQGTRLTVV.